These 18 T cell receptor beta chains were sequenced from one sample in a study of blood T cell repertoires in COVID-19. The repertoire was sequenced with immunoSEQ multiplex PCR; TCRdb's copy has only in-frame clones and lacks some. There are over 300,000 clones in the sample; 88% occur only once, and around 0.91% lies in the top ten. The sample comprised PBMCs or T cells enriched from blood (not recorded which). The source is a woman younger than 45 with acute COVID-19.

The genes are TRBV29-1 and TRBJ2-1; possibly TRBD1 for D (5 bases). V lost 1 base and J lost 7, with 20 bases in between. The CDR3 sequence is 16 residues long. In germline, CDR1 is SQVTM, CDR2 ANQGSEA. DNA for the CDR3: TGCAGCGTTGAAGTGCGTCCCAGGGCGCACCGGAATGAGCAGTTCTTC. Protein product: CSVEVRPRAHRNEQFF.

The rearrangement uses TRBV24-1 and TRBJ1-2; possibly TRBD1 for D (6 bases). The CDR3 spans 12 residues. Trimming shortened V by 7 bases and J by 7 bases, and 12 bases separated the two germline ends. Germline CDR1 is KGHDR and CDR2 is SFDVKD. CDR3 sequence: CATRQGFGGYTF. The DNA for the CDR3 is TGTGCCACCAGGCAGGGGTTCGGTGGCTACACCTTC.

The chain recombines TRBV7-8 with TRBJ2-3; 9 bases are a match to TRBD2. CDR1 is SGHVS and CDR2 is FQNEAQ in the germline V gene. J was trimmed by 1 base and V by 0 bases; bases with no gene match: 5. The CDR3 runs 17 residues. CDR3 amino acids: CASSLAMAGGRTDTQYF. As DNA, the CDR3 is TGTGCCAGCAGCTTAGCTATGGCGGGGGGGCGCACAGATACGCAGTATTTT.

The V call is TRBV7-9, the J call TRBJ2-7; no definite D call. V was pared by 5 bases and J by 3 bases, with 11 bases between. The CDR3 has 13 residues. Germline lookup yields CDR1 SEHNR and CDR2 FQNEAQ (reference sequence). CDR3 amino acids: CASSPPDNYEQYF. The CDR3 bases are TGTGCCAGCAGCCCGCCAGATAACTACGAGCAGTACTTC.

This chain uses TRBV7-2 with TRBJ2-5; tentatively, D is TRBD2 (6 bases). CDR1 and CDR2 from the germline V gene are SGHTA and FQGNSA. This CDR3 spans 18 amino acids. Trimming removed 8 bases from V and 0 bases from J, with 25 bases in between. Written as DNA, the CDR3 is TGTGCCAGCTCCAGGGCCCTGCGGGGAATAAATTACCAAGAGACCCAGTACTTC. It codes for CASSRALRGINYQETQYF.

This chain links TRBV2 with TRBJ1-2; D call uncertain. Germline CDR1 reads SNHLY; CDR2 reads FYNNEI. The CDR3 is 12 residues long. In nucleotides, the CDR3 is TGTGCAGGGAGGACGACTAGGGATGGCTACACCTTC. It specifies CAGRTTRDGYTF.

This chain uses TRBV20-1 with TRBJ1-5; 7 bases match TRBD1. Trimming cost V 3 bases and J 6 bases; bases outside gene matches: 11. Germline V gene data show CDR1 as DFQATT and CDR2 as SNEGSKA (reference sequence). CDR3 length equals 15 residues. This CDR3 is CSASFRQGFGQPQHF. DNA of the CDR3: TGCAGTGCTAGTTTTCGACAGGGCTTTGGTCAGCCCCAGCATTTT.

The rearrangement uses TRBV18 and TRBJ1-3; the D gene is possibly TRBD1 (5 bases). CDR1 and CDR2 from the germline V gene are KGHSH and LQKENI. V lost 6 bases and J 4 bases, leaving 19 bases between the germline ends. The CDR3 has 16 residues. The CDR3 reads CASSPPRGGDGNTIYF. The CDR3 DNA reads TGTGCCAGCTCTCCTCCCCGTGGAGGGGACGGAAACACCATATATTTT.

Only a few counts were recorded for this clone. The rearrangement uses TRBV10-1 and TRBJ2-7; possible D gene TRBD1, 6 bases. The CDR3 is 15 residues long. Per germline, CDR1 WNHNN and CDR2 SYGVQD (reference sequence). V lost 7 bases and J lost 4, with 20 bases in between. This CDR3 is CASKGNRDTRYEQYF. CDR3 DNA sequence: TGCGCCAGCAAAGGAAATAGGGACACAAGATACGAGCAGTACTTC.

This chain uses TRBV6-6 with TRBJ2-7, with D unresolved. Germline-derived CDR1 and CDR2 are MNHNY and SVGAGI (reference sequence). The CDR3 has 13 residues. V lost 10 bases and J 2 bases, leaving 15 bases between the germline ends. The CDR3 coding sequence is TGTGCCACCGGAGATGGTGGAACCTACGAGCAGTACTTC. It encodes CATGDGGTYEQYF.

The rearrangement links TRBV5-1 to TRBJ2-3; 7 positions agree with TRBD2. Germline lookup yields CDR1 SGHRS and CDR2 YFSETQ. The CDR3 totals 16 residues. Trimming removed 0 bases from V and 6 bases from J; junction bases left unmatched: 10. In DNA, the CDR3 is TGCGCCAGCAGCTTGGGAGGTCTAGCGGTCCGGGATACGCAGTATTTT. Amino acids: CASSLGGLAVRDTQYF.

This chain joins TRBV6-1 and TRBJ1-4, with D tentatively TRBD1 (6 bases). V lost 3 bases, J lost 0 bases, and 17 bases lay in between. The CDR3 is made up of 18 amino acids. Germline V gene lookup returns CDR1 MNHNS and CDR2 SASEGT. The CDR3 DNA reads TGTGCCAGCAGTGACAGGGGTAGTGTCGTGGCAACTAATGAAAAACTGTTTTTT. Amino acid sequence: CASSDRGSVVATNEKLFF.

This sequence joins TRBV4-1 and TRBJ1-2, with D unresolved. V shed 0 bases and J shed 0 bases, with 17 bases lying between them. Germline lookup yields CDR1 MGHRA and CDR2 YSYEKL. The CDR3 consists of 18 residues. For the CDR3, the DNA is TGCGCCAGCAGCCAAGATCTTGTGACACTGCCGCCTAACTATGGCTACACCTTC. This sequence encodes CASSQDLVTLPPNYGYTF.

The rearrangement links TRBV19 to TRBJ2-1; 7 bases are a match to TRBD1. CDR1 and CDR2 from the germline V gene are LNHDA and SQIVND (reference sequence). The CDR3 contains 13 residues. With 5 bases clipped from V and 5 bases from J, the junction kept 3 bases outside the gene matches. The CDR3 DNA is TGTGCCAGTAGTGTGGGACAGAACAATGAGCAGTTCTTC. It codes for CASSVGQNNEQFF. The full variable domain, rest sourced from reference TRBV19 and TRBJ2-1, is DGGITQSPKYLFRKEGQNVTLSCEQNLNHDAMYWYRQDPGQGLRLIYYSQIVNDFQKGDIAEGYSVSREKKESFPLTVTSAQKNPTAFYLCASSVGQNNEQFFGPGTRLTVL.

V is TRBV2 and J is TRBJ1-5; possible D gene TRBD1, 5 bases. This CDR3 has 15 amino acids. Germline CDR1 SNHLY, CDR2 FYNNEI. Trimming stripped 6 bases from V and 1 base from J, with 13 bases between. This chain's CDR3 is CASSGRGASNQPQHF. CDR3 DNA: TGTGCCAGCAGCGGGCGTGGGGCGAGCAATCAGCCCCAGCATTTT.

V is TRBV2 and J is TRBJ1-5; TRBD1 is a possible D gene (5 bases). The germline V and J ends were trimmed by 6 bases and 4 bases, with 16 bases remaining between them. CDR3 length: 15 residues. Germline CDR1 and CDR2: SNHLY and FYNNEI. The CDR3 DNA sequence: TGTGCCAGCAGCCTTCATCGGGGGTTGAATCAGCCCCAGCATTTT. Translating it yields CASSLHRGLNQPQHF.

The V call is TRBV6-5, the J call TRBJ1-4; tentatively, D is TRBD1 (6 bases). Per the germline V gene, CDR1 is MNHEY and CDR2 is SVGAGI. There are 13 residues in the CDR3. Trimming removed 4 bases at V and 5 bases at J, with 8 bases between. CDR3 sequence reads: CASSWTVNEKLFF. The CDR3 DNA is TGTGCCAGCAGTTGGACAGTAAATGAAAAACTGTTTTTT.

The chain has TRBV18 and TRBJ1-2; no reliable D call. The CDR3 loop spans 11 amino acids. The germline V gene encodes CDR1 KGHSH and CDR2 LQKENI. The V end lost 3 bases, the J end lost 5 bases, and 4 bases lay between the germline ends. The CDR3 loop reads CASSPSYGYTF. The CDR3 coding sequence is TGTGCCAGCTCACCCTCGTATGGCTACACCTTC.